The present entry profiles one TCR beta chain with its context. Antigen unknown. With 6 bases clipped from V and 1 base from J, the junction kept 5 bases outside the gene matches. This CDR3 contains 15 residues. Germline CDR1 SGHRS, CDR2 YFSETQ. The entry originates in a study of persistence of HIV-infected CD4 T cells. Study details: CD4+ T cells responding to CMV or HIV-1 Gag were isolated. A median of approximately eight years of suppressive ART preceded sampling.

The study, taken as a whole, reports: Antigen-responding cells were enriched for degenerate expanded CDR3beta sequences.

This was the immunoSEQ version 4 assay in survey mode. Profiled with immunoSEQ multiplex PCR; TCRdb holds only in-frame clones, not every one. The table lists some 37,000 clones, around four fifths of them singletons. An overlapping HIV-1 Gag peptide pool stimulated these cells at about 1 ug/peptide/mL. Memory cells lacking CD40L and CD69 with high CD45RO were sorted. CD4+ T cell counts exceeded 400 cells/uL; CMV serology was positive. The clonotype originates from an adult with HIV. The donor label of this sample is uncertain. This sample comprised cultured CD4+ T cells from PBMCs, obtained from a patient who received antiretroviral therapy. This chain joins TRBV5-1 and TRBJ2-1; 9 bases map to TRBD1. CDR3 DNA: TGCGCCAGCAAGGAAGGGACAGGGTCCTACAATGAGCAGTTCTTC. Amino acid sequence: CASKEGTGSYNEQFF.